Listed below are T cell receptor beta chains from one sample, sequenced in a study of beta chain features in type 1 diabetes. Repertoires were generated with immunoSEQ multiplex PCR, while TCRdb's copy carries only in-frame clones and drops some. The repertoire consists of 200,000 to 250,000 clones, with roughly 14% occurring once and the leading ten covering just under 0.02%. Input material: naive CD4+ T cells from blood. The receptor set was obtained from a young man with type 1 diabetes. Each CDR3 is given with its conserved first and last residue. The order of the fields is J gene, V gene, D gene, clone size, CDR3 length, CDR3 protein, CDR3 DNA. A D gene is named only where the DNA matches it firmly. Size tells how often a clone was seen (once, few, many) or the class of an expanded clone, and some rows leave it out.

J gene: TRBJ1-1
V gene: TRBV6-5
D gene: NA
clone size: NA
CDR3 length: 14
CDR3 protein: CASSTGHLNTEAFF
CDR3 DNA: TGTGCCAGCAGTACGGGACATCTGAACACTGAAGCTTTCTTT

J gene: TRBJ2-7
V gene: TRBV7-9
D gene: NA
clone size: NA
CDR3 length: 14
CDR3 protein: CASSLDRTEPVRYF
CDR3 DNA: TGTGCCAGCAGCTTAGACCGGACAGAGCCCGTGCGGTACTTC

J gene: TRBJ2-1
V gene: TRBV6-5
D gene: TRBD2
clone size: few
CDR3 length: 15
CDR3 protein: CASSYSGVAGSQQFF
CDR3 DNA: TGTGCCAGCAGTTACTCAGGGGTAGCGGGGTCACAGCAGTTCTTC

J gene: TRBJ1-5
V gene: TRBV5-1
D gene: NA
clone size: NA
CDR3 length: 14
CDR3 protein: CASSFSGLNQPQHF
CDR3 DNA: TGCGCCAGCAGCTTTTCAGGTCTCAATCAGCCCCAGCATTTT

J gene: TRBJ1-2
V gene: TRBV7-9
D gene: NA
clone size: NA
CDR3 length: 14
CDR3 protein: CASSLSQAYYGYTF
CDR3 DNA: TGTGCCAGCAGCTTATCACAGGCATACTATGGCTACACCTTC

J gene: TRBJ1-4
V gene: TRBV30
D gene: NA
clone size: few
CDR3 length: 13
CDR3 protein: CAWSVLWGEKLFF
CDR3 DNA: TGTGCCTGGAGTGTACTCTGGGGAGAGAAACTGTTTTTT

J gene: TRBJ2-7
V gene: TRBV10-3
D gene: TRBD1
clone size: once
CDR3 length: 15
CDR3 protein: CAISGGGTGPYEQYF
CDR3 DNA: TGTGCCATCAGCGGGGGCGGGACAGGCCCCTACGAGCAGTACTTC

J gene: TRBJ2-7
V gene: TRBV30
D gene: TRBD2
clone size: NA
CDR3 length: 15
CDR3 protein: CAWSVRGSPLGEQYF
CDR3 DNA: TGTGCCTGGAGTGTACGCGGGAGCCCCTTGGGGGAGCAGTACTTC

J gene: TRBJ2-2
V gene: TRBV4-2
D gene: TRBD1
clone size: few
CDR3 length: 16
CDR3 protein: CASSAPGQGFDGELFF
CDR3 DNA: TGTGCCAGCAGCGCTCCGGGACAGGGTTTTGACGGGGAGCTGTTTTTT

J gene: TRBJ2-5
V gene: TRBV29-1
D gene: TRBD1
clone size: NA
CDR3 length: 13
CDR3 protein: CSVGGTGAETQYF
CDR3 DNA: TGCAGCGTTGGTGGGACAGGGGCAGAGACCCAGTACTTC

J gene: TRBJ2-3
V gene: TRBV7-2
D gene: TRBD2
clone size: NA
CDR3 length: 15
CDR3 protein: CASSPLADSTDTQYF
CDR3 DNA: TGTGCCAGCAGCCCACTAGCGGATAGCACAGATACGCAGTATTTT

J gene: TRBJ2-3
V gene: TRBV5-6
D gene: TRBD2
clone size: few
CDR3 length: 13
CDR3 protein: CATRREVTDTQYF
CDR3 DNA: TGTGCCACCCGCCGGGAGGTCACAGATACGCAGTATTTT

J gene: TRBJ1-1
V gene: TRBV7-9
D gene: NA
clone size: few
CDR3 length: 13
CDR3 protein: CASRQQGYTEAFF
CDR3 DNA: TGTGCCAGCAGGCAACAGGGCTACACTGAAGCTTTCTTT